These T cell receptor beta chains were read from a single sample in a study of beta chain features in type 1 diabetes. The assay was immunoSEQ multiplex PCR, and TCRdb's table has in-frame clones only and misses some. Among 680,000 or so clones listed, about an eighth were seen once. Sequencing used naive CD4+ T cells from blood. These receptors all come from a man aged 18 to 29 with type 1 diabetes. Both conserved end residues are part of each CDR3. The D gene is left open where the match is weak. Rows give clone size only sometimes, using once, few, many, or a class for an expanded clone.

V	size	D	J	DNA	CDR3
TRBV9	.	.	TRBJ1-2	TGTGCCAGCAGCGAGAGGGGGGAGTTCTATGGCTACACCTTC	CASSERGEFYGYTF
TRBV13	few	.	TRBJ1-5	TGTGCCAGCAGCTCCCCGGATAGCAATCAGCCCCAGCATTTT	CASSSPDSNQPQHF
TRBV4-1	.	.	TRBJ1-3	TGCGCCAGCAGCCAGCCCGTTTGGGGCTCTGGAAACACCATATATTTT	CASSQPVWGSGNTIYF
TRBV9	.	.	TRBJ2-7	TGTGCCAGCAGCGTTATCGGGAGCGACGAGCAGTACTTC	CASSVIGSDEQYF
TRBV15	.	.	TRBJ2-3	TGTGCCACCAGCAGTCGAACGGGGGCCACAGATACGCAGTATTTT	CATSSRTGATDTQYF
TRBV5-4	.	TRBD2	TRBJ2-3	TGTGCCAGCAGCTTGGCTGGCGGGGGGGGCACAGATACGCAGTATTTT	CASSLAGGGGTDTQYF
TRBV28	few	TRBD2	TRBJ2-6	TGTGCCAGCTTTGCGGGGGGTGCCTCTGGGGCCAACGTCCTGACTTTC	CASFAGGASGANVLTF
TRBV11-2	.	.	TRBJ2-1	TGTGCCAGCAGCTCCATGGTTCGAAGCTCCTACAATGAGCAGTTCTTC	CASSSMVRSSYNEQFF
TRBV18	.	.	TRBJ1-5	TGTGCCAGCTCAAGGTCTCAGACAGATCAGCCCCAGCATTTT	CASSRSQTDQPQHF
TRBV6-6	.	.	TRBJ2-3	TGTGCCAGCAAGCAGGGGAGCACAGATACGCAGTATTTT	CASKQGSTDTQYF
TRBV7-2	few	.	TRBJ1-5	TGTGCCAGCAGCTTAGTACGGGGTAATCAGCCCCAGCATTTT	CASSLVRGNQPQHF
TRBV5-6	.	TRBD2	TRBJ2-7	TGTGCCAGCAGCCCTTGGCTAGCGGGGATATACGAGCAGTACTTC	CASSPWLAGIYEQYF
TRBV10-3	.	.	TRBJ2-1	TGTGCCATCAGTGCGGGGTACAATGAGCAGTTCTTC	CAISAGYNEQFF
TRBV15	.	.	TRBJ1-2	TGTGCCACCAGCAGAGATTTGGAAGGGGTAGATGGCTACACCTTC	CATSRDLEGVDGYTF
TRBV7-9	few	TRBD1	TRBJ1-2	TGTGCCAGCAGCTCCGACAGGGTTGGCGGCTACACCTTC	CASSSDRVGGYTF
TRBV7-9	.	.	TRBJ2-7	TGTGCCAGCAGCTTACGTACCCTCACCCACGAGCAGTACTTC	CASSLRTLTHEQYF
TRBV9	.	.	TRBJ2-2	TGTGCCAGCAGCGTAGATGGAATTAACACCGGGGAGCTGTTTTTT	CASSVDGINTGELFF
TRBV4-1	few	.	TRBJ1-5	TGCGCCAGCAGCCAAGCAATGAAAGGAGGGGACAATCAGCCCCAGCATTTT	CASSQAMKGGDNQPQHF
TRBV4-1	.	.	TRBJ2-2	TGCGCCAGCAGCCAAGAGGGAAAGCTCAACACCGGGGAGCTGTTTTTT	CASSQEGKLNTGELFF
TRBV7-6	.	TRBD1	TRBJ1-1	TGTGCCAGCAGCTTGGCGAGTTCGACAGGGGTGGGTGAAGCTTTCTTT	CASSLASSTGVGEAFF
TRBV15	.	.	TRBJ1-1	TGTGCCACCAGCAGAGGGTCCCTGTTAGATGGCACTGAAGCTTTCTTT	CATSRGSLLDGTEAFF
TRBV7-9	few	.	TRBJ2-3	TGTGCCAGCAGCCCCCTGGACGGAGTCACAGATACGCAGTATTTT	CASSPLDGVTDTQYF
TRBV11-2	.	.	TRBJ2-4	TGTGCCAGCAGCTTAGAAGGGGCGCACATTCAGTACTTC	CASSLEGAHIQYF
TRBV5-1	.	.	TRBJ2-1	TGCGCCAGCAGCTCGGGGCGTTATTACAATGAGCAGTTCTTC	CASSSGRYYNEQFF
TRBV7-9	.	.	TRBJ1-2	TGTGCCAGCAGCTTCCACCAAGAGGATGGCTACACCTTC	CASSFHQEDGYTF
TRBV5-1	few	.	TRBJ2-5	TGCGCCAGCAGCTTGGCAGGGCAGCAAGAGACCCAGTACTTC	CASSLAGQQETQYF
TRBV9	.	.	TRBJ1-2	TGTGCCAGCAGCCCTCCCGACACGATGGGCTGGGGCTACACCTTC	CASSPPDTMGWGYTF
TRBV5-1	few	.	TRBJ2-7	TGCGCCAGCAGCTATACCCAGGGCTACGAGCAGTACTTC	CASSYTQGYEQYF
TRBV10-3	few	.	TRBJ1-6	TGTGCCCCTCGAGGGAAGGGTTCACCCCTCCACTTT	CAPRGKGSPLHF